Detailed here is one TCR beta chain. Germline CDR1 MDHEN, CDR2 SYDVKM. V lost 5 bases and J lost 6; bases outside the gene matches: 8. The CDR3 runs to 14 residues. The data belong to a study of shared clonotypes between healthy human individuals. Using immunoSEQ multiplex PCR, the repertoire was profiled, and TCRdb retains in-frame clones only, with some absent. In the table there are 1.4 million to 1.5 million clones, roughly 96% of which are singletons. The receptor was derived from a man between 25 and 39 years old in good health. The rearrangement joins TRBV28 to TRBJ1-1; 8 positions agree with TRBD1. The sequencing sample was made of naive CD4+ T cells sorted from blood. Indicated subset: CD45RA+ positively selected. The CDR3 spells CASSGGQDRPEAFF. The CDR3 nucleotides are TGTGCCAGCAGTGGGGGACAGGATAGGCCTGAAGCTTTCTTT.